This record looks at one T cell receptor (beta chain) sequence and its context. This entry is derived from a study of blood T cell repertoires in COVID-19. The method was immunoSEQ multiplex PCR; TCRdb's version includes in-frame clones alone and lacks a portion of them. The sample lists roughly 180,000 clones, approximately 86% occurring once. V gave up 2 bases and J gave up 2 bases; unmatched junction bases: 12. Germline assignment: CDR1 MNHEY and CDR2 SVGEGT. This CDR3 region has 18 residues. The gene calls are TRBV6-2 or TRBV6-3 and TRBJ2-3, with TRBD1 matching 8 bases. The sequenced sample consisted of PBMCs or T cells enriched from blood (not recorded which). This sequence was found in a man aged 55 to 70 who had recovered from COVID-19. The CDR3: CASSYEGKGQGATDTQYF. DNA for the CDR3: TGTGCCAGCAGTTACGAAGGAAAAGGACAGGGCGCCACAGATACGCAGTATTTT.